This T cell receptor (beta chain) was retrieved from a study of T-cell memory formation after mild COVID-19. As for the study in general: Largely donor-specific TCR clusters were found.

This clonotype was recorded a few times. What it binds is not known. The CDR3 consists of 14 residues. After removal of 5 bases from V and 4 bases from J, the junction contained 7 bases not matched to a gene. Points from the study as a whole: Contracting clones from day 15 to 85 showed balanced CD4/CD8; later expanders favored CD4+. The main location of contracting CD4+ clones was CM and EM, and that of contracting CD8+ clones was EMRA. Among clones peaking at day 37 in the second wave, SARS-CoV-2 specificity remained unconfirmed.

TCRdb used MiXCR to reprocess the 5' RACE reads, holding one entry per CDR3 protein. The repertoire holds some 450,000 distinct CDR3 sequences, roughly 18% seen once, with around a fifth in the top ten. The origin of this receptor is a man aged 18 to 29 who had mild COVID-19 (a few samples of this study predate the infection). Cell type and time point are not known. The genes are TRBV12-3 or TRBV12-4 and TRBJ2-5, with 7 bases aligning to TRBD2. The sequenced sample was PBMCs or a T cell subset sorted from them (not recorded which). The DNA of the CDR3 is TGTGCCAGCAGTCTCCACACTAGCGTAGAGACCCAGTACTTC. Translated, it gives CASSLHTSVETQYF.